The 19 T cell receptor beta chains given below trace back to one sample, sequenced in a study of cytomegalovirus exposure and HLA in healthy donors. The PCR contained 60 Vbeta and 13 Jbeta primers. Here immunoSEQ multiplex PCR was the method, and the copy in TCRdb shows in-frame clones only, minus some. The repertoire holds 150,000 or so clones, with 60% to 80% as singletons. Material: PBMCs. The receptors derive from a man younger than 30 in good health and CMV-seropositive.

The chain has TRBV27 and TRBJ2-3; D gene unclear. V lost 6 bases, J lost 0 bases, and 19 bases lay in between. Germline CDR1 reads MNHEY; CDR2 reads SMNVEV (reference sequence). This CDR3 is 17 amino acids long. As DNA, the CDR3 is TGTGCCAGCAGGACTTCCCGCCATTCAATTAGCACAGATACGCAGTATTTT. Translation: CASRTSRHSISTDTQYF.

V is TRBV27 and J is TRBJ2-1, with 13 positions matching TRBD2. This CDR3 comprises 16 residues. The junction had 4 bases not matched to a gene; V was cut back by 5 bases and J by 3 bases. Germline CDR1 and CDR2: MNHEY and SMNVEV (reference sequence). CDR3 coding DNA: TGTGCCAGCAGTCCATGGACTAGCGGGAGCTACAATGAGCAGTTCTTC. Its translation: CASSPWTSGSYNEQFF.

This rearrangement joins TRBV6-1 to TRBJ1-5; no clear D. The CDR3 has 13 residues. The V gene lost 3 bases and the J gene lost 4 bases, with 7 bases spanning the gap. Germline V gives CDR1 MNHNS, CDR2 SASEGT. The CDR3: CASSDRPNQPQHF. The CDR3 DNA follows: TGTGCCAGCAGTGACAGGCCGAATCAGCCCCAGCATTTT.

This clone showed up just a few times. V is TRBV29-1 and J is TRBJ1-1; D not resolved. This CDR3 is built from 13 residues. Germline assignment: CDR1 SQVTM and CDR2 ANQGSEA. Trimming took off 4 bases at V and 4 bases at J, with 13 bases between the two ends. The CDR3 DNA sequence: TGCAGCGTTGGGATGTCGAGGAGCACTGAAGCTTTCTTT. The encoded protein is CSVGMSRSTEAFF.

The chain joins TRBV20-1 to TRBJ1-2; D ambiguous. CDR1 is DFQATT and CDR2 is SNEGSKA in the germline V gene (reference sequence). This CDR3 comprises 11 residues. With 5 bases removed from V and 10 bases from J, the gap between germline ends came to 14 bases. CDR3 sequence (DNA): TGCAGTGCTTCCGCTTACATAATCTACACCTTC. Translation gives CSASAYIIYTF.

The V and J genes are TRBV4-1 and TRBJ1-2; maybe TRBD1 (5 bases). The CDR3 is made up of 16 amino acids. In germline, CDR1 is MGHRA, CDR2 YSYEKL. Trimming shortened V by 6 bases and J by 4 bases, and 21 bases separated the two germline ends. The CDR3 DNA reads TGCGCCAGCAGGGCGGAGGGGAGCCTCCCTTTCTATGGCTACACCTTC. Its protein product is CASRAEGSLPFYGYTF.

The V call is TRBV6-1, the J call TRBJ2-6, with 8 bases lining up with TRBD2. After removal of 2 bases from V and 4 bases from J, the junction contained 7 bases not matched to a gene. The CDR3 runs to 17 residues. CDR1 MNHNS and CDR2 SASEGT come from the germline V gene. The CDR3 nucleotides read TGTGCCAGCAGTGAAACCAGGGGACTAGGAGGGGCCAACGTCCTGACTTTC. Encoded protein: CASSETRGLGGANVLTF.

V gene TRBV18 combines with J gene TRBJ1-1; no reliable D call. Trimming shortened V by 3 bases and J by 0 bases, and 14 bases separated the two germline ends. The CDR3 contains 16 residues. Germline V gives CDR1 KGHSH, CDR2 LQKENI. CDR3 bases: TGTGCCAGCTCACCCGGACGGGAAATCATGAACACTGAAGCTTTCTTT. Protein: CASSPGREIMNTEAFF. Full variable domain (missing parts from reference TRBV18 and TRBJ1-1): NAGVMQNPRHLVRRRGQEARLRCSPMKGHSHVYWYRQLPEEGLKFMVYLQKENIIDESGMPKERFSAEFPKEGPSILRIQQVVRGDSAAYFCASSPGREIMNTEAFFGQGTRLTVV.

The rearrangement joins TRBV19 to TRBJ1-4, with unresolved D. The V and J ends lost 5 bases and 8 bases respectively, with 21 bases between them. This CDR3 has 16 residues. Germline V gene data show CDR1 as LNHDA and CDR2 as SQIVND (reference sequence). CDR3 nucleotides: TGTGCCAGTAGTTCGCAGCAGACCGATTGGCGGGAAAAACTGTTTTTT. Its protein product is CASSSQQTDWREKLFF.

CDR3 nucleotides: TGTGCCAGCAGTTACGTCGGGGGCTACAATGAGCAGTTCTTC. Amino acid sequence: CASSYVGGYNEQFF. This rearrangement joins TRBV6-5 to TRBJ2-1; the D gene is possibly TRBD2 (6 bases). The germline gives CDR1 MNHEY, CDR2 SVGAGI. V shed 2 bases and J shed 3 bases, with 8 bases lying between them. The CDR3 consists of 14 residues.

V is TRBV28 and J is TRBJ2-5; TRBD1 aligns across 10 bases. The ends lost 8 bases at V and 5 bases at J; junction bases unmatched: 8. The germline gives CDR1 MDHEN, CDR2 SYDVKM. The CDR3 runs to 14 residues. CDR3 DNA sequence: TGTGCCAGCGGACGGGACAGGGGCGCGGAGACCCAGTACTTC. It yields the protein CASGRDRGAETQYF.

V gene TRBV25-1 combines with J gene TRBJ2-2; 8 bases fit TRBD1. CDR1 and CDR2 (germline): MGHDK, SYGVNS. CDR3 length equals 14 residues. V lost 5 bases, J lost 3 bases, and 2 bases stayed unmatched. The DNA of the CDR3 is TGTGCCAGCAGTAAACAGGGGGACACCGGGGAGCTGTTTTTT. Protein sequence: CASSKQGDTGELFF.

This chain connects TRBV5-4 to TRBJ1-2, with TRBD1 matching over 9 bases. J gave up 2 bases and V 3 bases, and 5 bases lay outside the gene matches. CDR3 length: 15 amino acids. The germline V gene has CDR1 SGHNT and CDR2 YYREEE (reference sequence). The CDR3 sequence is CASSSQTGGNYGYTF. The DNA for the CDR3 is TGTGCCAGCAGCTCACAAACAGGGGGCAACTATGGCTACACCTTC.

In this sample, this clone turned up a few times. This chain connects TRBV6-6 to TRBJ1-4; TRBD1 matches at 8 bases. Germline-derived CDR1 and CDR2 are MNHNY and SVGAGI (reference sequence). This CDR3 is built from 15 residues. V shed 6 bases, J shed 7 bases, and the junction held 10 bases outside the gene matches. Written as DNA, the CDR3 is TGTGCCAGCAGCACCGACAGGGGAGGAATTGAAAAACTGTTTTTT. It specifies CASSTDRGGIEKLFF.

This chain uses TRBV5-6 with TRBJ2-7, with D possibly matching TRBD2 (5 bases). CDR1 SGHDT and CDR2 YYEEEE come from the germline V gene. Trimming removed 1 base at V and 0 bases at J, with 11 bases between. CDR3 length: 15 amino acids. For the CDR3, the DNA is TGTGCCAGCAGCTTGAGGGCGGGCAGCTCCTACGAGCAGTACGTC. Encoded protein: CASSLRAGSSYEQYV.

This chain uses TRBV28 with TRBJ1-1; perhaps TRBD1 as D (5 bases). The CDR3 spans 14 residues. From germline, CDR1 is MDHEN and CDR2 SYDVKM. Trimming left V 6 bases short and J 0 bases short, with 11 bases between. In DNA form, the CDR3 reads TGTGCCAGCAGATCGACAGCCATGAACACTGAAGCTTTCTTT. Protein: CASRSTAMNTEAFF.

The chain employs TRBV30 and TRBJ2-5; 7 nucleotides match TRBD1. Trimming at V came to 5 bases and at J to 5 bases, leaving 8 bases not matched to a gene. This CDR3 is built from 13 residues. CDR1 is GTSNPN and CDR2 is SVGIG in the germline V gene (reference sequence). The CDR3: CAWQTGLGETQYF. Written as DNA, the CDR3 is TGTGCCTGGCAGACAGGGTTGGGGGAGACCCAGTACTTC. The whole variable domain, remainder taken from reference TRBV30 and TRBJ2-5, is SQTIHQWPATLVQPVGSPLSLECTVEGTSNPNLYWYRQAAGRGLQLLFYSVGIGQISSEVPQNLSASRPQDRQFILSSKKLLLSDSGFYLCAWQTGLGETQYFGPGTRLLVL.

The V call is TRBV28, the J call TRBJ1-3; unclear D gene. Germline CDR1 is MDHEN and CDR2 is SYDVKM. This CDR3 contains 15 residues. V lost 6 bases to trimming and J lost 0 bases, with 12 bases between them. Written as DNA, the CDR3 is TGTGCCAGCAGCACCGGGAGTCGCTCTGGAAACACCATATATTTT. It codes for CASSTGSRSGNTIYF.

The V and J genes are TRBV14 and TRBJ1-3; D gene ambiguous. There are 15 residues in the CDR3. Germline values: CDR1 SGHDN, CDR2 FVKESK. V was clipped by 3 bases and J by 4 bases, with 13 bases between them. This CDR3 is CASSQLGYSGNTIYF. The CDR3 bases are TGTGCCAGCAGCCAGTTAGGCTACAGCGGAAACACCATATATTTT.